A single sample is the source of the 9 T cell receptor beta chains below, sequenced in a study of cytomegalovirus exposure and HLA in healthy donors. Both 60 Vbeta primers and 13 Jbeta primers went into the PCR. Clones were sequenced by immunoSEQ multiplex PCR, and TCRdb holds only the in-frame ones, with some missing. The table includes about 140,000 clones, roughly 74% detected once. The sequenced material came from PBMCs. Source of these receptors: a woman aged 18 to 35 in good health and CMV-seropositive.

The chain couples TRBV11-2 to TRBJ1-1; the D gene is possibly TRBD1 (5 bases). Germline lookup yields CDR1 SGHAT and CDR2 FQNNGV. Trimming pared 2 bases from V and 1 base from J, leaving 8 bases between. CDR3 size: 14 residues. CDR3 nucleotide sequence: TGTGCCAGCAGCTTACAGGGTTCGAACACTGAAGCTTTCTTT. Translating gives CASSLQGSNTEAFF.

This clone was recorded only once. This chain connects TRBV5-6 to TRBJ2-3, with a weak D call TRBD2 (5 bases). Trimming shortened V by 4 bases and J by 4 bases, and 10 bases separated the two germline ends. The germline V gene has CDR1 SGHDT and CDR2 YYEEEE. There are 13 residues in the CDR3. DNA of the CDR3: TGTGCCAGCAGCCCCGGGGTGGCAGATACGCAGTATTTT. Residues: CASSPGVADTQYF.

The gene calls are TRBV2 and TRBJ2-5; D unclear. The ends were cut back, 5 bases at V and 1 base at J, with 5 bases in the middle. In germline, CDR1 is SNHLY, CDR2 FYNNEI. The CDR3 length is 12 residues. CDR3 nucleotide sequence: TGTGCCAGCAGTCTGGCCCAAGAGACCCAGTACTTC. It translates to CASSLAQETQYF.

V gene TRBV6-1 combines with J gene TRBJ1-6; unclear D gene. Trimming removed 8 bases at V and 0 bases at J, with 11 bases between. This CDR3 has 15 residues. Germline CDR1 and CDR2: MNHNS and SASEGT. In DNA, the CDR3 is TGTGCCAGCGGGCTGAGCAGCTCCTATAATTCACCCCTCCACTTT. Amino acid sequence: CASGLSSSYNSPLHF.

The chain couples TRBV9 to TRBJ2-3, with TRBD2 matching 8 bases. Germline CDR1 is SGDLS and CDR2 is YYNGEE. Trimming removed 0 bases from V and 2 bases from J; junction bases left unmatched: 2. There are 15 residues in the CDR3. This CDR3 is CASSVAGGPTDTQYF. The CDR3 DNA reads as TGTGCCAGCAGCGTAGCGGGGGGGCCCACAGATACGCAGTATTTT.

The gene calls are TRBV6-5 and TRBJ2-2; the match to TRBD2 covers 9 bases. The CDR3 totals 15 residues. V gave up 6 bases and J gave up 7 bases; unmatched junction bases: 9. Germline CDR1 is MNHEY and CDR2 is SVGAGI. CDR3 sequence (DNA): TGTGCCAGCAGGCGGCGGGGGGGCAAGGTCGGGGAGCTGTTTTTT. It codes for CASRRRGGKVGELFF.

In this sample, this clone turned up a few times. The CDR3 is CASRLPGGTEAFF. The DNA for the CDR3 is TGTGCCAGCAGACTACCAGGGGGCACTGAAGCTTTCTTT. The chain is built from TRBV6-5 and TRBJ1-1; 7 bases line up with TRBD1. Germline CDR1 MNHEY, CDR2 SVGAGI. The CDR3 runs 13 residues. With 6 bases clipped from V and 4 bases from J, the junction kept 5 bases outside the gene matches.

This chain joins TRBV7-9 and TRBJ2-7; 7 nucleotides agree with TRBD1. Germline V gives CDR1 SEHNR, CDR2 FQNEAQ (reference sequence). The CDR3 covers 19 residues. Trimming at V came to 3 bases and at J to 3 bases, leaving 20 bases not matched to a gene. The CDR3 is CASSLPPGWTETGIYEQYF. The CDR3 DNA reads TGTGCCAGCAGCTTGCCTCCCGGATGGACCGAGACAGGGATCTACGAGCAGTACTTC.

The gene calls are TRBV5-3 and TRBJ1-4; 10 bases fit TRBD1. TRBV5-3 is assigned to the ORF class and has an uncertain function. With 0 bases clipped from V and 8 bases from J, the junction kept 4 bases outside the gene matches. The CDR3 is made up of 15 amino acids. CDR3 protein: CARSLAGTGEEKLFF. DNA of the CDR3: TGTGCCAGAAGCTTGGCGGGGACAGGGGAAGAAAAACTGTTTTTT.